Below, 21 T cell receptor beta chains from the same sample are listed, as sequenced in a study of blood T cell repertoires in COVID-19 (dated by TCRdb to the early 2020s). The protocol used for the library was the immunoSEQ multiplex PCR assay. What TCRdb holds here is the immuneACCESS table cut down to in-frame rearrangements. Part of the clones is not present; checked against another copy, under half of the missing clones reflect an unresolved V gene, and the others are unexplained. Across this sample there are some 120,000 clones, with approximately 90% seen only once. The ten most abundant clones make up about 1.9% of the sample. Material for sequencing was peripheral blood. The receptors here all came from a man aged 50-60 years with COVID-19, enrolled during active disease.

The chain uses TRBV6-5 and TRBJ2-3; 10 bases match TRBD2. Per the germline V gene, CDR1 is MNHEY and CDR2 is SVGAGI. With 9 bases clipped from V and 4 bases from J, the junction kept 7 bases outside the gene matches. CDR3 length: 14 amino acids. Here the CDR3 DNA reads TGTGCCAGTACCTTAGCGGGAGGTTCAGATACGCAGTATTTT. It translates to CASTLAGGSDTQYF.

This clone was recorded only once. V is TRBV2 and J is TRBJ1-4; maybe TRBD1 (5 bases). The germline V and J ends were trimmed by 6 bases and 0 bases, with 11 bases remaining between them. The CDR3 covers 15 residues. The germline CDR1 and CDR2 sequences are SNHLY and FYNNEI. The CDR3 here is CASRGRATTNEKLFF. The CDR3 nucleotides read TGTGCCAGCAGAGGCAGGGCAACAACTAATGAAAAACTGTTTTTT.

This clone was counted a single time. This chain links TRBV6-5 with TRBJ2-1; 7 bases align to TRBD1. Germline assignment: CDR1 MNHEY and CDR2 SVGAGI. The CDR3 is made up of 14 amino acids. The junction had 6 bases not matched to a gene; V was cut back by 6 bases and J by 4 bases. The CDR3 is CASRPGQSYNEQFF. The CDR3 DNA reads as TGTGCCAGCAGACCGGGACAGTCATACAATGAGCAGTTCTTC.

V usage is TRBV2 and J usage is TRBJ2-1; 11 nucleotides line up with TRBD2. Germline values: CDR1 SNHLY, CDR2 FYNNEI. The J segment lost 4 bases and the V segment lost 7 bases, leaving 6 bases of the junction unmatched. This CDR3 contains 15 residues. This CDR3 is CASKPGLAVYNEQFF. CDR3 coding DNA: TGTGCCAGCAAACCGGGACTAGCGGTTTACAATGAGCAGTTCTTC.

The J gene is TRBJ2-1, the V gene TRBV5-4, with D possibly being TRBD1 (6 bases). Germline V gene sequence: CDR1 SGHNT, CDR2 YYREEE (reference sequence). Trimming shortened V by 2 bases and J by 6 bases, and 12 bases separated the two germline ends. The CDR3 has 14 amino acids. Here the CDR3 DNA reads TGTGCCAGCAGCTTCCAGGGGACCTCCAATGAGCAGTTCTTC. Translating it yields CASSFQGTSNEQFF.

J is TRBJ2-5 and V is TRBV5-1; 8 positions match TRBD1. The CDR3 consists of 16 residues. Germline V CDR1 and CDR2: SGHRS, YFSETQ. V shed 3 bases and J 4 bases; nucleotides not matched to a gene: 11. The CDR3 DNA is TGCGCCAGCAGCTCCCTGGCGACAGGGGTTTTAGAGACCCAGTACTTC. It yields the protein CASSSLATGVLETQYF.

This clone appeared a single time. The chain links TRBV9 to TRBJ2-2; no clear D. The CDR3 spans 14 residues. Trimming cost V 3 bases and J 6 bases, with 12 bases left between them. CDR1 is SGDLS and CDR2 is YYNGEE in the germline V gene. The chain's CDR3 is CASSGKWAAGELFF. Written as DNA, the CDR3 is TGTGCCAGCAGCGGGAAATGGGCCGCCGGGGAGCTGTTTTTT.

This chain links TRBV16 with TRBJ1-5; D remains unclear. From germline, CDR1 is KGHSY and CDR2 FQNENV. The ends were cut back, 1 base at V and 0 bases at J, with 7 bases in the middle. CDR3 length equals 15 residues. The DNA for the CDR3 is TGTGCCAGCAGCCAATTCAGTTATAGCAATCAGCCCCAGCATTTT. Amino acid sequence: CASSQFSYSNQPQHF.

The chain has TRBV28 and TRBJ1-4; tentative D call: TRBD1 (5 bases). Germline CDR1 reads MDHEN; CDR2 reads SYDVKM. This CDR3 has 13 amino acids. With 7 bases removed from V and 7 bases from J, the gap between germline ends came to 13 bases. The CDR3 loop reads CASIGQGGEKLFF. The CDR3 nucleotides read TGTGCCAGCATCGGCCAGGGAGGTGAAAAACTGTTTTTT.

The CDR3 spells CASSLDRGGDYGYTF. As DNA, the CDR3 is TGTGCCAGCAGCTTAGACAGGGGAGGAGACTATGGCTACACCTTC. V gene TRBV7-2 combines with J gene TRBJ1-2; 7 positions match TRBD1. V lost 1 base and J lost 3; bases outside the gene matches: 5. Germline CDR1 SGHTA, CDR2 FQGNSA. This CDR3 is built from 15 residues. Supplemented by reference TRBV7-2 and TRBJ1-2, the full variable domain reads GAGVSQSPSNKVTEKGKDVELRCDPISGHTALYWYRQSLGQGLEFLIYFQGNSAPDKSGLPSDRFSAERTGGSVSTLTIQRTQQEDSAVYLCASSLDRGGDYGYTFGSGTRLTVV.

The V and J genes are TRBV9 and TRBJ2-7; a possible D gene is TRBD1 (5 bases). V gave up 4 bases and J gave up 6 bases, with 17 bases separating them. Germline V gene data show CDR1 as SGDLS and CDR2 as YYNGEE. CDR3 length: 14 residues. CDR3 sequence reads: CASSPRSQGREQYF. For the CDR3, the DNA is TGTGCCAGCAGCCCCCGATCTCAGGGTCGCGAGCAGTACTTC. The variable domain in full, completed from reference TRBV9 and TRBJ2-7, reads DSGVTQTPKHLITATGQRVTLRCSPRSGDLSVYWYQQSLDQGLQFLIQYYNGEERAKGNILERFSAQQFPDLHSELNLSSLELGDSALYFCASSPRSQGREQYFGPGTRLTVT.

The V gene is TRBV10-3, the J gene TRBJ2-3; TRBD1 matches 9 bases. The V gene's germline CDR1 is ENHRY and CDR2 SYGVKD. Trimming cost V 2 bases and J 1 base; bases outside gene matches: 1. This CDR3 is built from 15 residues. The CDR3 region has the DNA TGTGCCATCAGTGAGAGGACAGGGGGCACAGATACGCAGTATTTT. Translating it yields CAISERTGGTDTQYF.

This clone appeared a single time. The chain employs TRBV29-1 and TRBJ2-1; D is perhaps TRBD1 (5 bases). This CDR3 comprises 11 residues. CDR1 and CDR2 from the germline V gene are SQVTM and ANQGSEA. V dropped 0 bases and J dropped 12 bases, with 9 bases sitting between them. The CDR3 loop reads CSVEERQRQFF. CDR3 nucleotide sequence: TGCAGCGTTGAAGAACGACAGAGGCAGTTCTTC.

The chain employs TRBV18 and TRBJ2-3; 9 positions agree with TRBD1. With V trimmed by 8 bases and J by 6 bases, 3 bases remained unmatched. This CDR3 contains 12 residues. CDR1 KGHSH and CDR2 LQKENI come from the germline V gene. CDR3 loop: CASTGGRDTQYF. CDR3 coding DNA: TGTGCCAGCACAGGGGGCCGGGATACGCAGTATTTT.

The chain couples TRBV3-1 (or the pseudogene TRBV3-2) to TRBJ2-5; D is possibly TRBD1 (5 bases). The CDR3 runs to 16 residues. CDR1 is LGHDT and CDR2 is YNNKEL in the germline V gene (reference sequence). V gave up 1 base and J gave up 3 bases, with 15 bases separating them. CDR3 region: CASSQAWEPREETQYF. DNA of the CDR3: TGTGCCAGCAGCCAAGCGTGGGAACCCAGGGAAGAGACCCAGTACTTC.

The CDR3 bases are TGTGCCAGTAGTATAAGTCGGACAGGGGGCCACGGCTCACCCCTCCACTTT. It encodes CASSISRTGGHGSPLHF. J is TRBJ1-6 and V is TRBV19; 11 bases line up with TRBD1. The V and J ends lost 2 bases and 10 bases, in that order; junction bases with no gene match: 10. This CDR3 has 17 residues. CDR1 and CDR2 (germline): LNHDA, SQIVND (reference sequence).

This clone was detected once. This chain joins TRBV19 and TRBJ2-3, with 7 positions matching TRBD2. CDR3 length equals 14 residues. In germline, CDR1 is LNHDA, CDR2 SQIVND (reference sequence). V trimming: 5 bases; J trimming: 0 bases; junction bases outside the gene matches: 2. The CDR3, as DNA: TGTGCCAGTAGTGCTAGCGGTAGCACAGATACGCAGTATTTT. Protein: CASSASGSTDTQYF.

The CDR3 nucleotides are TGTGCCAGCAGTTTCGACAGGGGGCGGAATCAGCCCCAGCATTTT. Residues: CASSFDRGRNQPQHF. The V call is TRBV6-2 or TRBV6-3, the J call TRBJ1-5, with 10 bases that match TRBD1. Trimming at V came to 4 bases and at J to 4 bases, leaving 4 bases not matched to a gene. CDR1 is MNHEY, CDR2 SVGEGT, per germline. The CDR3 runs to 15 residues.

This sequence joins TRBV7-8 and TRBJ2-5; 10 nucleotides line up with TRBD1. The trim removed 5 bases at V and 5 bases at J, leaving 8 bases unmatched. Germline V CDR1 and CDR2: SGHVS, FQNEAQ. The CDR3 spans 15 residues. The CDR3 reads CASSPRTGGKETQYF. CDR3 bases: TGTGCCAGCAGCCCTAGGACAGGGGGTAAGGAGACCCAGTACTTC.

The chain has TRBV5-1 and TRBJ2-3; perhaps TRBD1 as D (5 bases). V dropped 2 bases and J dropped 2 bases, with 12 bases sitting between them. CDR1 SGHRS and CDR2 YFSETQ come from the germline V gene. The CDR3 consists of 15 residues. The DNA of the CDR3 is TGCGCCAGCAGCTTTACAGGTCAAAACACAGATACGCAGTATTTT. This codes for CASSFTGQNTDTQYF.

The chain couples TRBV6-2 or TRBV6-3 to TRBJ2-7, with TRBD1 identical over 10 bases. The CDR3 covers 15 residues. Germline assignment: CDR1 MNHEY and CDR2 SVGEGT. V lost 3 bases and J lost 2; bases outside the gene matches: 4. CDR3 DNA sequence: TGTGCCAGCAGTTATCCCGGACAGGGGGCCTACGAGCAGTACTTC. Protein sequence: CASSYPGQGAYEQYF.